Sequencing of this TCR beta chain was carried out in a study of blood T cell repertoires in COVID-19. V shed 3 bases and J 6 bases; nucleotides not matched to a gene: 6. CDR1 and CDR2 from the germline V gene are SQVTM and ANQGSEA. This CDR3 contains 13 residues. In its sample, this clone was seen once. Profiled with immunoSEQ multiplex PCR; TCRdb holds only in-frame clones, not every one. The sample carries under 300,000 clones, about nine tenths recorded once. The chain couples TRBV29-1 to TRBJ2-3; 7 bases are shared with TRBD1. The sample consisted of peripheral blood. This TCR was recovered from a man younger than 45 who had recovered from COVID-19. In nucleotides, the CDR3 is TGCAGCGTTGAGGACAGGAATATGGATACGCAGTATTTT. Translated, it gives CSVEDRNMDTQYF.